The entry below describes one TCR beta chain. The antigen it recognizes is unknown. No qualities accompany the bases; no much larger clone lies one base away. This entry belongs to a study of blood T cell repertoires in COVID-19 (dated by TCRdb to about 2020). With respect to the entire study: Samples from collaborators originated in the United States, Italy and Spain and spanned both the acute and convalescent phases of COVID-19. The repertoires were released in a freely available public database intended as a resource for research on the immune response to SARS-CoV-2. Samples came from the ongoing ImmuneRACE study (first 160 participants) plus 1,254 subjects from 6 global collaborators. Nearly every sample came with metadata listing a de-identified subject ID, COVID-19 status, age in years and sex. HLA class I and class II types, where available, came from metadata supplied by the sample provider rather than from assay-based typing. The material from the prospective study consisted of cDNA or gDNA derived from T cells, B-cell-depleted T cells, or PBMCs. Deeply sampled blood TCRbeta repertoires from subjects exposed to, actively infected with, or recovered from COVID-19 were included in the dataset.

TCRbeta CDR3 regions were amplified from genomic DNA by means of the immunoSEQ Assay, a bias-controlled multiplex PCR. In the paper's pipeline: Nucleated cell counts per sample were estimated from amplification of reference gene primers within the assay. To quantify the absolute abundance of each unique TCRbeta CDR3 rearrangement, sequence reads were collapsed and filtered. For each sample, productive Simpson clonality was calculated by taking the square root of Simpson's diversity index across productive rearrangements. TCRdb re-hosts the immuneACCESS table, in-frame sequences only. Its copies lack some clones; in the studies checked, an unresolved V gene accounts for under half of them, and the cause for the rest is not known. V, J and clone size derive from that table, while D and trimming were established from the DNA sequence. The sample records 84,000 or so clones, around 85% of which are singletons. Approximately 11% of the sample belongs to the ten largest clones.

V gives up 0 bases and J gives up 5 bases, and the segment between their germline ends measures 15 bases. CDR1 SGHRS and CDR2 YFSETQ were looked up in the germline V gene. Inclusive of the bounding cysteine and phenylalanine, the CDR3 is 16 residues long. Left in the record is the CDR3 DNA by itself, 48 bases read in frame from the first base. Study-level results and caveats: Clinical and demographic metadata were provided uncurated, with the amount varying by source and participant.

Collaborating institutions collected whole blood in K2EDTA tubes following their own protocols. For TCRbeta analysis, collaborators shipped samples in one of three forms: frozen whole blood, isolated PBMCs, or DNA extracted from either of those sample types. Sequenced sample: peripheral blood. In this chain, TRBV5-1 is recombined with TRBJ2-1; matching of 6 bases hints at TRBD2 as the D gene. This TCR came from a man aged 70-80 years with acute or convalescent COVID-19. The DNA is as follows: TGCGCCAGCAGCTTGGGCACTAGCCGCAAAAACAATGAGCAGTTCTTC. It is translated as CASSLGTSRKNNEQFF.